The rows below give T cell receptor beta chains drawn from one sample of a study of blood T cell repertoires in COVID-19. The method was immunoSEQ multiplex PCR; TCRdb's version includes in-frame clones alone and lacks a portion of them. Counted here are a few hundred thousand clones, about four fifths occurring once; the ten biggest clones make up roughly 3.2%. Sequencing input: PBMCs or T cells enriched from blood (not recorded which). All receptors come from a man aged 45-65 years who had recovered from COVID-19. The CDR3 runs from the conserved cysteine through the conserved F or W. The D gene is left open where the match is weak. For some rows the clone size is stated as once, few or many, or as a class when expanded; others skip it.

>-|TRBV12-5|TRBD1|TRBJ1-5|13
CASGTRGNQPQHF
TGTGCTAGTGGCACCAGGGGGAATCAGCCCCAGCATTTT
>-|TRBV9|-|TRBJ1-2|15
CASSPTRLGLRGYTF
TGTGCCAGCAGCCCAACCAGACTGGGACTTAGGGGCTACACCTTC
>-|TRBV11-2|-|TRBJ2-7|11
CASSFTSSQYF
TGTGCCAGCAGCTTTACTAGCTCCCAGTACTTC
>-|TRBV9|TRBD1|TRBJ1-5|13
CASSSDRDQPQHF
TGTGCCAGCAGCTCCGACAGGGATCAGCCCCAGCATTTT
>-|TRBV7-3|TRBD1|TRBJ1-2|14
CASSSTGGDYGYTF
TGTGCCAGCAGCTCGACAGGGGGAGACTATGGCTACACCTTC
>-|TRBV7-9|-|TRBJ2-7|12
CASSYKQGEQYF
TGTGCCAGCAGCTACAAACAGGGCGAGCAGTACTTC
>-|TRBV5-1|TRBD1|TRBJ2-7|13
CASSIPGQREQYF
TGCGCCAGCAGCATCCCGGGACAGAGAGAGCAGTACTTC
>-|TRBV10-2|TRBD1|TRBJ2-7|14
CASSSGGSSGEQYF
TGCGCCAGCAGTTCAGGGGGCTCCAGCGGGGAGCAGTACTTC
>-|TRBV19|TRBD1|TRBJ1-5|19
CASSIFGSGTGGWNQPQHF
TGTGCCAGTAGTATATTTGGATCCGGGACAGGGGGCTGGAATCAGCCCCAGCATTTT
>-|TRBV28|-|TRBJ1-2|14
CASSLAGALYGYTF
TGTGCCAGCAGTTTAGCAGGGGCCCTCTATGGCTACACCTTC
>-|TRBV4-2|TRBD2|TRBJ2-3|16
CASVGLAGSSTDTQYF
TGTGCCAGCGTCGGACTAGCGGGGTCTAGCACAGATACGCAGTATTTT
>-|TRBV27|TRBD2|TRBJ2-1|16
CASSLLGGGNHNEQFF
TGTGCCAGCAGTTTACTGGGCGGGGGGAATCACAATGAGCAGTTCTTC
>-|TRBV5-8|-|TRBJ2-7|9
CASNQEQYF
TGTGCCAGCAACCAGGAGCAGTACTTC
>-|TRBV24-1|TRBD1|TRBJ2-2|16
CATSDDRGPFTGELFF
TGTGCCACCAGTGATGACAGGGGGCCTTTCACCGGGGAGCTGTTTTTT
>-|TRBV28|TRBD1|TRBJ1-5|14
CASSYGQGDQPQHF
TGTGCCAGCAGCTACGGACAGGGTGATCAGCCCCAGCATTTT
>few|TRBV6-5|-|TRBJ1-2|14
CASQDLPGLYGYTF
TGTGCCAGCCAGGACTTACCGGGCCTCTATGGCTACACCTTC
>-|TRBV7-6|-|TRBJ1-5|15
CASSQGGASNQPQHF
TGTGCCAGCAGCCAAGGGGGGGCTAGCAATCAGCCCCAGCATTTT
>-|TRBV5-1|-|TRBJ1-5|16
CASSPGQTYSNQPQHF
TGCGCCAGCAGCCCAGGACAGACTTATAGCAATCAGCCCCAGCATTTT
>once|TRBV9|-|TRBJ1-1|14
CASSGPLLSTEAFF
TGTGCCAGCAGCGGCCCCCTACTAAGCACTGAAGCTTTCTTT
>-|TRBV28|TRBD1|TRBJ1-2|16
CASSLVDPGQAGGYTF
TGTGCCAGCAGTCTAGTTGACCCGGGACAGGCAGGCGGCTACACCTTC
>-|TRBV7-2|-|TRBJ1-2|14
CASSSWTGYYGYTF
TGTGCCAGCAGTTCTTGGACGGGGTACTATGGCTACACCTTC
>-|TRBV2|TRBD2|TRBJ2-5|15
CASSVERGVYETQYF
TGTGCCAGCAGTGTGGAGCGGGGGGTTTATGAGACCCAGTACTTC
>-|TRBV18|-|TRBJ1-1|15
CASSPTDSPNTEAFF
TGTGCCAGCTCACCGACAGATTCCCCCAACACTGAAGCTTTCTTT
>-|TRBV6-5|TRBD2|TRBJ2-3|15
CASSPPGLAGATQYF
TGTGCCAGCAGTCCTCCGGGACTAGCGGGAGCTACGCAGTATTTT